A single sample gave rise to the 24 T cell receptor beta chains below, sequenced in a study of cytomegalovirus exposure and HLA in healthy donors. The PCR had 60 Vbeta and 13 Jbeta primers. Assay used: immunoSEQ multiplex PCR; TCRdb lists only in-frame clones, some missing. Its listing shows about 150,000 clones. Sequencing used PBMCs. Source of these receptors: a woman aged 45 to 65 in good health and CMV-seronegative.

The chain links TRBV10-3 to TRBJ2-7; D remains ambiguous. Germline CDR1 and CDR2: ENHRY and SYGVKD. The germline V and J ends were trimmed by 4 bases and 2 bases, with 21 bases remaining between them. The CDR3 has 17 residues. CDR3 nucleotides: TGTGCCATCAGTGGAGAGACTCGCTTCCCTTATACCTACGAGCAGTACTTC. Translating gives CAISGETRFPYTYEQYF.

The V call is TRBV6-6, the J call TRBJ2-2, with D perhaps matching TRBD1 (6 bases). V lost 4 bases to trimming and J lost 7 bases, with 16 bases between them. CDR1 and CDR2 from the germline V gene are MNHNY and SVGAGI (reference sequence). The CDR3 totals 15 residues. The CDR3 loop is CASSSLQGFHGELFF. DNA of the CDR3: TGTGCCAGCAGTTCGCTTCAGGGGTTTCACGGGGAGCTGTTTTTT.

The genes are TRBV9 and TRBJ1-2, with no clear D. Trimming left V 0 bases short and J 1 base short, with 7 bases between. Germline V gene sequence: CDR1 SGDLS, CDR2 YYNGEE. The CDR3 is 14 amino acids. The CDR3 loop reads CASSVANFNYGYTF. DNA of the CDR3: TGTGCCAGCAGCGTAGCGAACTTTAACTATGGCTACACCTTC.

The chain is built from TRBV29-1 and TRBJ2-2; D perhaps matches TRBD2 (6 bases). The CDR3 consists of 14 residues. Germline CDR1 and CDR2: SQVTM and ANQGSEA. V was trimmed by 4 bases and J by 5 bases, leaving 14 bases between them. The CDR3 reads CSVAVLADTGELFF. For the CDR3, the DNA is TGCAGCGTTGCAGTACTAGCTGATACCGGGGAGCTGTTTTTT.

V gene TRBV10-3 combines with J gene TRBJ2-5, with a tentative D call TRBD1 (6 bases). This CDR3 has 14 residues. V lost 11 bases, J lost 0 bases, and 16 bases lay in between. Germline CDR1 and CDR2: ENHRY and SYGVKD. The CDR3 nucleotides read TGTGCCGTTCAATCGACAGGCTACCAAGAGACCCAGTACTTC. It encodes CAVQSTGYQETQYF.

The V and J genes are TRBV28 and TRBJ2-1, with unresolved D. This CDR3 comprises 14 residues. V dropped 2 bases and J dropped 0 bases, with 5 bases sitting between them. Germline CDR1 is MDHEN and CDR2 is SYDVKM. The CDR3 is CASSLGSSYNEQFF. As DNA, the CDR3 is TGTGCCAGCAGTTTAGGTAGCTCCTACAATGAGCAGTTCTTC.

CDR3 residues: CASSPWGRSVDYEQFF. The CDR3 nucleotides read TGTGCCAGCAGCCCATGGGGGCGTTCCGTCGACTATGAGCAGTTCTTC. The chain links TRBV7-3 to TRBJ2-1; a weak D match, TRBD1 (6 bases). The V end lost 5 bases, the J end lost 8 bases, and 22 bases lay between the germline ends. The CDR3 runs 16 residues. Germline CDR1 is SGHTA and CDR2 is FQGTGA.

The rearrangement joins TRBV7-9 to TRBJ1-1; tentatively, D is TRBD1 (5 bases). Trimming left V 1 base short and J 10 bases short, with 16 bases between. Germline CDR1 reads SEHNR; CDR2 reads FQNEAQ (reference sequence). This CDR3 has 14 amino acids. The DNA for the CDR3 is TGTGCCAGCAGCTTAGATCGGACAAGCCCCTCAGCTTTCTTT. As protein: CASSLDRTSPSAFF.

CDR3 bases: TGTGCCAGCAGCTTTAGGGGGACCAACGTCCTGACTTTC. Translating it yields CASSFRGTNVLTF. The genes are TRBV5-8 and TRBJ2-6, with D tentatively TRBD1 (6 bases). Germline CDR1 and CDR2: SGHTS and YDEGEE. The CDR3 runs 13 residues. The V end was cut by 2 bases, the J end by 8 bases, with 8 bases between.

The CDR3 nucleotides read TGCGCCAGCAGCCATGGGCCCTCTAGGGGGTTGGGGGAGACCCAGTACTTC. Residues: CASSHGPSRGLGETQYF. The V call is TRBV4-1, the J call TRBJ2-5, with TRBD1 as a possible D gene (6 bases). CDR3 length: 17 amino acids. Germline CDR1 reads MGHRA; CDR2 reads YSYEKL. Trimming removed 3 bases from V and 5 bases from J, with 22 bases in between.

The V gene is TRBV6-1, the J gene TRBJ1-6; D uncertain. Trimming shortened V by 2 bases and J by 11 bases, and 4 bases separated the two germline ends. The CDR3 length is 11 residues. CDR1 is MNHNS and CDR2 is SASEGT in the germline V gene. DNA for the CDR3: TGTGCCAGCAGTGAACTTCCACCCCTCCACTTT. Translated: CASSELPPLHF.

The chain has TRBV4-2 and TRBJ1-2; D is perhaps TRBD1 (6 bases). With 0 bases removed from V and 12 bases from J, the gap between germline ends came to 17 bases. Germline loops: CDR1 LGHNA, CDR2 YNFKEQ. The CDR3 runs to 14 residues. CDR3 coding DNA: TGTGCCAGCAGCCAAGAATCAACGGGGGGCAGGCACACCTTC. This sequence encodes CASSQESTGGRHTF.

The V call is TRBV28, the J call TRBJ2-7, with D possibly being TRBD1 (5 bases). This CDR3 region has 12 residues. The V and J ends lost 10 bases and 3 bases respectively, with 13 bases between them. The germline CDR1 and CDR2 sequences are MDHEN and SYDVKM. The CDR3 bases are TGTGCCACAAAGACAGTACTCTACGAGCAGTACTTC. It specifies CATKTVLYEQYF.

This chain connects TRBV19 to TRBJ2-3; D is unclear. Trimming took 1 base from V and 3 from J, leaving 11 bases between them. In germline, CDR1 is LNHDA, CDR2 SQIVND (reference sequence). The CDR3 runs to 15 residues. The CDR3 DNA follows: TGTGCCAGTAGTATAGGGGCACGGCAGACAGATACGCAGTATTTT. It translates to CASSIGARQTDTQYF.

The V and J genes are TRBV4-2 and TRBJ2-1, with 10 positions matching TRBD2. This CDR3 region has 14 residues. V lost 6 bases to trimming and J lost 3 bases; unmatched junction nucleotides: 2. Germline V gene lookup returns CDR1 LGHNA and CDR2 YNFKEQ. CDR3 amino acids: CASRSGGDYNEQFF. The CDR3, as DNA: TGTGCCAGCAGGAGCGGGGGGGACTACAATGAGCAGTTCTTC.

This chain uses TRBV7-3 with TRBJ2-3; TRBD2 matches at 11 bases. Germline lookup yields CDR1 SGHTA and CDR2 FQGTGA. This CDR3 has 16 amino acids. V shed 5 bases and J 4 bases; nucleotides not matched to a gene: 8. The CDR3 protein is CASSAKLAGVADTQYF. In nucleotides, the CDR3 is TGTGCCAGCAGCGCCAAACTAGCGGGAGTAGCAGATACGCAGTATTTT.

The chain recombines TRBV7-3 with TRBJ1-3; D gene unclear. Trimming stripped 6 bases from V and 3 bases from J, with 15 bases between. This CDR3 is 15 amino acids long. Germline assignment: CDR1 SGHTA and CDR2 FQGTGA. Here the CDR3 reads CASSPDGVYGNTIYF. In nucleotides, the CDR3 is TGTGCCAGCAGTCCCGACGGAGTTTATGGAAACACCATATATTTT.

CDR3 nucleotides: TGTGCCAGCAGCCGACAGGGTGGTACTGAAGCTTTCTTT. This codes for CASSRQGGTEAFF. This rearrangement joins TRBV7-9 to TRBJ1-1; TRBD1 matches at 7 bases. The junction had 5 bases not matched to a gene; V was cut back by 5 bases and J by 5 bases. The germline CDR1 and CDR2 sequences are SEHNR and FQNEAQ (reference sequence). CDR3 length: 13 residues.

The chain employs TRBV14 and TRBJ1-2, with 7 bases fitting TRBD1. This CDR3 has 13 amino acids. Germline assignment: CDR1 SGHDN and CDR2 FVKESK. Trimming at V came to 4 bases and at J to 2 bases, leaving 1 base not matched to a gene. In DNA form, the CDR3 reads TGTGCCAGCAGCCCGACAGGGAACTATGGCTACACCTTC. Translating it yields CASSPTGNYGYTF.

The chain has TRBV6-5 and TRBJ2-1; 12 positions agree with TRBD2. J lost 3 bases, V lost 6 bases, and 0 bases had no gene match. CDR1 and CDR2 (germline): MNHEY, SVGAGI. The CDR3 runs 14 residues. CDR3 protein: CASRGLAGYNEQFF. The DNA of the CDR3 is TGTGCCAGCAGGGGACTAGCGGGCTACAATGAGCAGTTCTTC.

This chain links TRBV9 with TRBJ2-1, with 9 bases aligning to TRBD2. The CDR3 has 15 residues. Looked up from germline, CDR1 is SGDLS and CDR2 is YYNGEE. V shed 6 bases, J shed 8 bases, and the junction held 12 bases outside the gene matches. The CDR3 coding sequence is TGTGCCAGCACCCGTAGCGGGAGTCCTTCAGATGAGCAGTTCTTC. This gives the protein CASTRSGSPSDEQFF. The full variable domain, with the rest looked up from reference TRBV9 and TRBJ2-1, is DSGVTQTPKHLITATGQRVTLRCSPRSGDLSVYWYQQSLDQGLQFLIQYYNGEERAKGNILERFSAQQFPDLHSELNLSSLELGDSALYFCASTRSGSPSDEQFFGPGTRLTVL.

This sequence joins TRBV4-1 and TRBJ1-1, with D perhaps matching TRBD1 (6 bases). The germline CDR1 and CDR2 sequences are MGHRA and YSYEKL. V lost 0 bases and J 5 bases, leaving 22 bases between the germline ends. This CDR3 spans 18 amino acids. The CDR3 sequence is CASSQESAPGGRGTEAFF. The CDR3 DNA follows: TGCGCCAGCAGCCAAGAGTCTGCCCCTGGGGGGCGGGGGACTGAAGCTTTCTTT.

V usage is TRBV18 and J usage is TRBJ2-1, with 8 bases that match TRBD1. V shed 1 base and J 2 bases; nucleotides not matched to a gene: 1. The CDR3 runs to 15 residues. The germline CDR1 and CDR2 sequences are KGHSH and LQKENI. The CDR3 here is CASSPRQGTYNEQFF. As DNA, the CDR3 is TGTGCCAGCTCACCACGACAGGGGACCTACAATGAGCAGTTCTTC.

The chain couples TRBV2 to TRBJ2-7; D remains unclear. The CDR3 contains 11 residues. Germline V gene sequence: CDR1 SNHLY, CDR2 FYNNEI. Trimming shortened V by 9 bases and J by 1 base, and 7 bases separated the two germline ends. The CDR3 region has the DNA TGTGCCAGTCTCGGGTCCTACGAGCAGTACTTC. This translates into CASLGSYEQYF.